This T cell receptor beta chain was identified in a study of blood T cell repertoires in COVID-19. Whole-study context: COVID-19 samples from acute and convalescent phases originated in the United States, Italy and Spain.

Per the study methods: Quantification of nucleated cells was approximated via reference gene primer amplification. Generated by immunoSEQ multiplex PCR, the TCRdb table keeps only in-frame clones and is missing some. The D gene and trimming were derived from the DNA, and the V and J assignments and clone size from that table. The sample consists of about 400,000 clones, nearly 90% of them appearing once. The CDR3 runs to 12 residues. Trimming pared 2 bases from V and 5 bases from J, leaving 6 bases between. Participant ages covered about 18 to 100 years across 25 or so US areas. For recovered donors of Cohort 3, there were two negative PCRs, clearance, or symptom resolution.

Sample: PBMCs or T cells enriched from blood (not recorded which). This TCR derives from a woman aged 30 to 39 who had recovered from COVID-19. The chain combines TRBV12-3 or TRBV12-4 with TRBJ1-2; D is uncertain. CDR3 sequence (DNA): TGTGCCAGCAGTTTACTCCCTTATGGCTACACCTTC. Translated: CASSLLPYGYTF.